The sequence of this T cell receptor (beta chain) was determined in a study of blood T cell repertoires in COVID-19. In the study overall: There were acute and convalescent COVID-19 samples, and they came from the United States, Italy and Spain. PBMCs, B-cell-depleted T cells, or T cells were the source of the cDNA or gDNA that made up the material.

Per the study methods: Scientists estimated how many nucleated cells there were by amplifying reference gene primers. Clones were sequenced by immunoSEQ multiplex PCR, and TCRdb holds only the in-frame ones, with some missing. That table furnishes V, J and clone size, whereas the DNA furnished D and trimming. The top ten clones hold 15% to 20% of a sample with 50,000 to 60,000 clones, over 80% of them seen once. Sequencing was done on a sample of peripheral blood. The clonotype comes from a man aged 35 to 55 with acute or convalescent COVID-19.

CDR3 DNA sequence: TGTGCCAGCAGCTTCAAAAACACCGGGGAGCTGTTTTTT. It is translated as CASSFKNTGELFF. The chain employs TRBV7-8 and TRBJ2-2; D gene ambiguous. The CDR3 consists of 13 residues. V dropped 3 bases and J dropped 2 bases, with 4 bases sitting between them. From germline, CDR1 is SGHVS and CDR2 FQNEAQ.